Shown below are 30 T cell receptor beta chains from a single sample sequenced in a study of T-cell memory formation after mild COVID-19. TCRdb analysed the 5' RACE reads with MiXCR anew, one entry per CDR3 protein. The data contain a few hundred thousand distinct CDR3 sequences, roughly 17% of them singletons. The sequenced material came from PBMCs or a T cell subset sorted from them (not recorded which). All receptors come from a young man who had mild COVID-19 (a few samples of this study predate the infection). Cell type and time point are not known.

The genes are TRBV29-1 and TRBJ2-1, with 9 bases fitting TRBD2. Trimming took 3 bases from V and 4 from J; bases not matched to a gene: 7. Germline lookup yields CDR1 SQVTM and CDR2 ANQGSEA. The CDR3 covers 15 residues. The DNA of the CDR3 is TGCAGCGTTGAGGGAGGTAGCGGGGGATACAATGAGCAGTTCTTC. Protein sequence: CSVEGGSGGYNEQFF.

This clonotype was seen a few times. The rearrangement uses TRBV11-2 and TRBJ2-2; D is perhaps TRBD1 (6 bases). Germline CDR1 SGHAT, CDR2 FQNNGV. This CDR3 has 14 residues. V shed 5 bases and J shed 6 bases, with 13 bases lying between them. This CDR3 is CASSRRQDPGELFF. CDR3 in DNA: TGTGCCAGCAGCCGAAGACAGGACCCCGGGGAGCTGTTTTTT.

This clonotype was seen more than once but under ten times. The DNA of the CDR3 is TGTGCCAGCAGCGAAAGCGGCCCGAATCAAAAACTGTTTTTT. It specifies CASSESGPNQKLFF. This sequence joins TRBV7-9 and TRBJ1-4, with unresolved D. The V end was cut by 5 bases, the J end by 9 bases, with 16 bases between. Germline CDR1 SEHNR, CDR2 FQNEAQ (reference sequence). CDR3 length: 14 residues.

The chain links TRBV11-2 to TRBJ2-1; tentatively, D is TRBD1 or TRBD2 (5 bases each). V was pared by 6 bases and J by 3 bases, with 12 bases between. CDR1 and CDR2 from the germline V gene are SGHAT and FQNNGV. The CDR3 has 14 amino acids. CDR3 nucleotide sequence: TGTGCCAGCAGGGGCAGGGCGGGCTACAATGAGCAGTTCTTC. Protein: CASRGRAGYNEQFF.

This clonotype was found a few times. This chain connects TRBV29-1 to TRBJ1-5; 10 bases are a match to TRBD1. The germline V gene encodes CDR1 SQVTM and CDR2 ANQGSEA. CDR3 length: 14 amino acids. V lost 5 bases to trimming and J lost 5 bases; unmatched junction nucleotides: 6. This CDR3 reads CSVRPGTGDQPQHF. CDR3 DNA: TGCAGCGTTAGACCCGGGACAGGGGATCAGCCCCAGCATTTT.

In its sample, this clonotype was seen a few times. The chain recombines TRBV6-1 with TRBJ2-6; D perhaps matches TRBD1 (6 bases). The germline gives CDR1 MNHNS, CDR2 SASEGT. The CDR3 runs 16 residues. Between the trimmed V and J ends, which lost 5 bases and 0 bases, there was a span of 11 bases. The CDR3 region has the DNA TGTGCCAGCAGTCGGACAGCGAACTCTGGGGCCAACGTCCTGACTTTC. It specifies CASSRTANSGANVLTF.

This clonotype was found a few times. The chain is built from TRBV12-3 or TRBV12-4 and TRBJ2-5; TRBD2 agrees at 11 bases. The CDR3 covers 15 residues. V lost 1 base, J lost 5 bases, and 3 bases stayed unmatched. The CDR3 DNA follows: TGTGCCAGCAGTTTAGGACTAGCGGGATCGGAGACCCAGTACTTC. The encoded protein is CASSLGLAGSETQYF.

This clonotype was seen a handful of times. The gene calls are TRBV19 and TRBJ2-1; 12 bases are a match to TRBD2. The CDR3 is 15 residues long. From germline, CDR1 is LNHDA and CDR2 SQIVND (reference sequence). The J segment lost 8 bases and the V segment lost 6 bases, leaving 8 bases of the junction unmatched. The CDR3 region has the DNA TGTGCCAGTAGCCCAACTAGCGGGGGGACGGATGAGCAGTTCTTC. Translating it yields CASSPTSGGTDEQFF.

The V and J genes are TRBV5-6 and TRBJ2-3, with 11 nucleotides matching TRBD2. Germline V gene sequence: CDR1 SGHDT, CDR2 YYEEEE. J gave up 7 bases and V 4 bases, and 5 bases lay outside the gene matches. CDR3 size: 14 residues. This chain's CDR3 is CASSHLAGGNTQYF. The CDR3 DNA follows: TGTGCCAGCAGCCACCTAGCGGGGGGTAATACGCAGTATTTT.

The J gene is TRBJ2-2, the V gene TRBV25-1; a weak D match, TRBD2 (5 bases). The V end lost 11 bases, the J end lost 4 bases, and 14 bases lay between the germline ends. Germline values: CDR1 MGHDK, CDR2 SYGVNS. This CDR3 is built from 13 residues. This chain's CDR3 is CAVAGSGTGELFF. Written as DNA, the CDR3 is TGTGCCGTCGCGGGTTCGGGCACCGGGGAGCTGTTTTTT.

CDR3 nucleotide sequence: TGTGCCAGCAGTTTTCGTGGCGGGGGGGCCGGAGAGACCCAGTACTTC. Encoded protein: CASSFRGGGAGETQYF. The V call is TRBV12-3 or TRBV12-4, the J call TRBJ2-5; 9 bases agree with TRBD2. The V and J ends lost 3 bases and 4 bases, in that order; junction bases with no gene match: 9. The CDR3 consists of 16 residues.

This sequence joins TRBV2 and TRBJ2-7, with 7 bases aligning to TRBD1. Per germline, CDR1 SNHLY and CDR2 FYNNEI. V lost 4 bases, J lost 6 bases, and 9 bases stayed unmatched. This CDR3 is built from 14 residues. The CDR3 DNA follows: TGTGCCAGCAGTGTACAGAGGGGGCAGAGCGAGCAGTACTTC. Amino acids: CASSVQRGQSEQYF.

V usage is TRBV5-4 and J usage is TRBJ2-7, with 11 bases aligning to TRBD2. Germline assignment: CDR1 SGHNT and CDR2 YYREEE (reference sequence). The CDR3 extends over 14 amino acids. Unmatched junction bases numbered 6, after V lost 5 bases and J lost 5 bases. The CDR3 sequence is CASRSGTSGHEQYF. In nucleotides, the CDR3 is TGTGCCAGCAGGTCCGGGACTAGCGGCCACGAGCAGTACTTC.

This clonotype was seen just once. This chain joins TRBV29-1 and TRBJ1-5, with TRBD1 matching 7 bases. The CDR3 runs to 13 residues. The germline V gene encodes CDR1 SQVTM and CDR2 ANQGSEA. V lost 3 bases, J lost 3 bases, and 2 bases stayed unmatched. DNA for the CDR3: TGCAGCGTTGACACAGGGGACAATCAGCCCCAGCATTTT. Protein sequence: CSVDTGDNQPQHF.

The gene calls are TRBV5-1 and TRBJ2-3; 10 nucleotides agree with TRBD1. CDR3 length: 15 residues. V gave up 1 base and J gave up 5 bases; unmatched junction bases: 4. The germline CDR1 and CDR2 sequences are SGHRS and YFSETQ. The CDR3 sequence: CASSLSTGGRDTQYF. The CDR3 coding sequence is TGCGCCAGCAGCTTGTCGACAGGGGGCAGAGATACGCAGTATTTT.

The chain recombines TRBV7-3 with TRBJ2-5; D remains ambiguous. Trimming took off 2 bases at V and 4 bases at J, with 11 bases between the two ends. Germline V gene data show CDR1 as SGHTA and CDR2 as FQGTGA. The length of the CDR3 is 14 residues. In nucleotides, the CDR3 is TGTGCCAGCAGCTTAGGGCCCGACGGAGAGACCCAGTACTTC. Encoded protein: CASSLGPDGETQYF.

This clonotype was counted only a few times. The chain employs TRBV20-1 and TRBJ1-5; 9 nucleotides align to TRBD1. The V and J ends lost 0 bases and 11 bases, in that order; junction bases with no gene match: 2. The CDR3 consists of 12 residues. CDR1 is DFQATT and CDR2 is SNEGSKA in the germline V gene (reference sequence). The CDR3 spells CSARDDRGTQHF. In DNA form, the CDR3 reads TGCAGTGCTAGAGATGACAGGGGGACCCAGCATTTT.

The rearrangement links TRBV4-3 to TRBJ2-1; 8 bases line up with TRBD1. This CDR3 comprises 16 residues. Germline CDR1 reads LGHNA; CDR2 reads YSLEER. The trim removed 3 bases at V and 6 bases at J, leaving 10 bases unmatched. The CDR3 DNA is TGCGCCAGCAGCCAGGTGCACCGGGACAGGCCCAATGAGCAGTTCTTC. This codes for CASSQVHRDRPNEQFF.

The chain employs TRBV7-2 and TRBJ1-2, with 8 nucleotides matching TRBD1. J gave up 1 base and V 8 bases, and 12 bases lay outside the gene matches. CDR1 and CDR2 (germline): SGHTA, FQGNSA. This CDR3 is built from 16 residues. CDR3: CASYHLDREHNYGYTF. CDR3 sequence (DNA): TGTGCCAGCTACCACTTGGACAGGGAACATAACTATGGCTACACCTTC.

The sample holds a few counts of this clonotype. The V gene is TRBV6-2 or TRBV6-3, the J gene TRBJ2-3; D ambiguous. Trimming took off 4 bases at V and 6 bases at J, with 23 bases between the two ends. Germline V gene sequence: CDR1 MNHEY, CDR2 SVGEGT. This CDR3 region has 17 residues. The CDR3 region has the DNA TGTGCCAGCAGTTCGGCCGGCCTCATGCAGTTAAGGGATACGCAGTATTTT. This gives the protein CASSSAGLMQLRDTQYF.

This clonotype was observed a handful of times. The CDR3 here is CASTPLGLYNEQFF. As DNA, the CDR3 is TGTGCCAGCACCCCCCTCGGACTCTACAATGAGCAGTTCTTC. The chain combines TRBV7-2 with TRBJ2-1, with D perhaps matching TRBD2 (5 bases). V was cut by 7 bases and J by 3 bases, with 13 bases left in between. The germline CDR1 and CDR2 sequences are SGHTA and FQGNSA. The CDR3 spans 14 residues.

Ten or more counts support this clonotype. This chain uses TRBV6-5 with TRBJ1-2; a possible D gene is TRBD1 (6 bases). Germline loops: CDR1 MNHEY, CDR2 SVGAGI. CDR3 length: 13 residues. Trimming removed 5 bases from V and 7 bases from J, with 14 bases in between. The CDR3 reads CASSNTGLGGYTF. The CDR3, as DNA: TGTGCCAGCAGTAATACAGGGTTGGGTGGCTACACCTTC.

This clonotype was seen only a few times. The V call is TRBV4-2, the J call TRBJ1-5; tentatively, D is TRBD1 (5 bases). The V gene lost 0 bases and the J gene lost 6 bases, with 9 bases spanning the gap. The CDR3 is 14 amino acids. Germline lookup yields CDR1 LGHNA and CDR2 YNFKEQ. CDR3 sequence (DNA): TGTGCCAGCAGCCAAGAATGGGGGTTTCAGCCCCAGCATTTT. This encodes CASSQEWGFQPQHF.

A few counts support this clonotype. This chain joins TRBV9 and TRBJ2-3; the D call may be TRBD1 or TRBD2 (5 bases each). V was trimmed by 4 bases and J by 6 bases, leaving 12 bases between them. This CDR3 region has 13 residues. Germline loops: CDR1 SGDLS, CDR2 YYNGEE. The DNA of the CDR3 is TGTGCCAGCAGCACCGGTCGGGACGATACGCAGTATTTT. Encoded protein: CASSTGRDDTQYF.

This clonotype was recorded many times. J is TRBJ2-1 and V is TRBV4-1; TRBD2 matches 9 bases. This CDR3 has 14 amino acids. Germline V gene sequence: CDR1 MGHRA, CDR2 YSYEKL. The ends lost 4 bases at V and 5 bases at J; junction bases unmatched: 3. The CDR3 nucleotides read TGCGCCAGCAGCCCCGGACTAGCGCACAATGAGCAGTTCTTC. Its protein is CASSPGLAHNEQFF.

This clonotype was observed many times. This chain uses TRBV7-2 with TRBJ2-3, with 7 positions matching TRBD2. Germline CDR1 is SGHTA and CDR2 is FQGNSA. Trimming cost V 5 bases and J 2 bases; bases outside gene matches: 4. The CDR3 loop spans 14 amino acids. CDR3 sequence reads: CASSRDYYTDTQYF. In DNA, the CDR3 is TGTGCCAGCAGCCGGGACTATTACACAGATACGCAGTATTTT. Together with reference TRBV7-2 and TRBJ2-3, the CDR3 gives the full variable domain: GAGVSQSPSNKVTEKGKDVELRCDPISGHTALYWYRQSLGQGLEFLIYFQGNSAPDKSGLPSDRFSAERTGGSVSTLTIQRTQQEDSAVYLCASSRDYYTDTQYFGPGTRLTVL.

Only a few counts were recorded for this clonotype. The gene calls are TRBV28 and TRBJ2-7; D might be TRBD1 or TRBD2, each matching 7 bases. This CDR3 region has 14 residues. Looked up from germline, CDR1 is MDHEN and CDR2 is SYDVKM. Trimming left V 7 bases short and J 0 bases short, with 13 bases between. CDR3 DNA: TGTGCCAGCATCGCGGGGGACAGCTCCTACGAGCAGTACGTC. It encodes CASIAGDSSYEQYV.

This clonotype occurred many times. The chain combines TRBV19 with TRBJ1-2; possible D gene TRBD1, 5 bases. V lost 5 bases and J 3 bases, leaving 10 bases between the germline ends. Germline assignment: CDR1 LNHDA and CDR2 SQIVND (reference sequence). This CDR3 contains 13 residues. This CDR3 is CASSPRQYYGYTF. CDR3 coding DNA: TGTGCCAGTAGTCCCAGACAGTACTATGGCTACACCTTC. Together with reference TRBV19 and TRBJ1-2, the CDR3 gives the full variable domain: DGGITQSPKYLFRKEGQNVTLSCEQNLNHDAMYWYRQDPGQGLRLIYYSQIVNDFQKGDIAEGYSVSREKKESFPLTVTSAQKNPTAFYLCASSPRQYYGYTFGSGTRLTVV.

This clonotype was detected only a few times. The chain combines TRBV5-1 with TRBJ2-3; TRBD1 might be the D (6 bases). Trimming cost V 2 bases and J 3 bases, with 16 bases left between them. Germline loops: CDR1 SGHRS, CDR2 YFSETQ. The CDR3 sequence is 16 residues long. CDR3 protein: CASSFPTGHITDTQYF. The CDR3 nucleotides read TGCGCCAGCAGCTTCCCCACGGGACATATTACAGATACGCAGTATTTT.

This chain joins TRBV19 and TRBJ1-6, with 7 bases lining up with TRBD1. Germline assignment: CDR1 LNHDA and CDR2 SQIVND (reference sequence). Germline trimming cut 8 bases from V and 7 bases from J; bases unmatched to any gene: 8. This CDR3 has 14 amino acids. CDR3 sequence (DNA): TGTGCCAGTGCAAAACAGGGGAGGAATTCACCCCTCCACTTT. Its protein is CASAKQGRNSPLHF.